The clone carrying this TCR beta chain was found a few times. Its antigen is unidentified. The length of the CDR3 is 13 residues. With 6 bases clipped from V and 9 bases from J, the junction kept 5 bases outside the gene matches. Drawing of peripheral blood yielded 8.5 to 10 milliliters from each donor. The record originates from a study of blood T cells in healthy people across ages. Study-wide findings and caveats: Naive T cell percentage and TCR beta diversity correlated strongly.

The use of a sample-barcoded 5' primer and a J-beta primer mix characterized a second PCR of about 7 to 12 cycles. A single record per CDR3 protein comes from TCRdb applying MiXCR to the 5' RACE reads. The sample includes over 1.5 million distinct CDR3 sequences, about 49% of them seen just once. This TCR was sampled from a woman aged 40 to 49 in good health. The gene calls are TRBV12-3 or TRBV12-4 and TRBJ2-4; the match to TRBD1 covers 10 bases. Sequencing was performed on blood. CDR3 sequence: CASSPGQGVIQYF. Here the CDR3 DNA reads TGTGCCAGCAGCCCCGGACAGGGGGTCATTCAGTACTTC.